The 20 T cell receptor beta chains listed next were all sequenced from one sample in a study of identical twins. TCRdb processed the 5' RACE reads anew with MiXCR; each CDR3 protein has one entry. The table has around 960,000 distinct CDR3 sequences, about 12% seen once. The data also belong to a second study, concerning yellow fever vaccine responses in identical twins.

The sequenced sample was PBMCs. These receptors were collected from a woman aged 18-35 years in good health.

This clonotype was recorded a few times. CDR3 coding DNA: TGTGCCAGCAGTGAAGTTGGAAACTATGGCTACACCTTC. The encoded protein is CASSEVGNYGYTF. The chain has TRBV6-1 and TRBJ1-2; D is unclear. From germline, CDR1 is MNHNS and CDR2 SASEGT. Trimming cost V 1 base and J 2 bases, with 5 bases left between them. The CDR3 totals 13 residues.

This clonotype was counted ten times or more. This chain connects TRBV7-8 to TRBJ2-7, with D unresolved. The germline V gene encodes CDR1 SGHVS and CDR2 FQNEAQ. The CDR3 is made up of 12 amino acids. V was pared by 10 bases and J by 6 bases, with 16 bases between. CDR3 sequence reads: CATSLLAAEQYF. CDR3 bases: TGTGCCACCAGTTTGTTGGCGGCCGAGCAGTACTTC.

At least ten counts were recorded for this clonotype. V and J are TRBV3-1 and TRBJ2-7; 16 bases are shared with TRBD2. The V segment lost 4 bases and the J segment 0 bases; nucleotides outside the gene matches: 3. CDR3 length: 17 residues. Germline V gene sequence: CDR1 LGHDT, CDR2 YNNKEL (reference sequence). CDR3 sequence: CASSLGTSGRASYEQYF. DNA of the CDR3: TGTGCCAGCAGCCTCGGGACTAGCGGGAGGGCCTCCTACGAGCAGTACTTC.

The gene calls are TRBV2 and TRBJ2-3; D perhaps matches TRBD1 (5 bases). The germline CDR1 and CDR2 sequences are SNHLY and FYNNEI. The CDR3 length is 15 residues. The V end lost 6 bases, the J end lost 5 bases, and 18 bases lay between the germline ends. This CDR3 is CASRAHEVTGDTQYF. CDR3 coding DNA: TGTGCCAGCAGAGCACACGAGGTTACAGGAGATACGCAGTATTTT.

This clonotype was observed many times. The chain uses TRBV20-1 and TRBJ2-1, with D possibly matching TRBD1 (5 bases). Trimming took off 3 bases at V and 9 bases at J, with 9 bases between the two ends. The CDR3 sequence is 11 residues long. Germline assignment: CDR1 DFQATT and CDR2 SNEGSKA (reference sequence). For the CDR3, the DNA is TGCAGTGCTAGCCTGGGGCCTGAGCAGTTCTTC. Its translation: CSASLGPEQFF.

The genes are TRBV15 and TRBJ2-1; 8 positions agree with TRBD2. Per germline, CDR1 LNHNV and CDR2 YYDKDF (reference sequence). The V gene end was trimmed by 0 bases and the J gene end by 9 bases; junction bases not matched to a gene: 10. The length of the CDR3 is 16 residues. CDR3 sequence: CATSRDQVAGSVEQFF. CDR3 coding DNA: TGTGCCACCAGCAGAGATCAGGTAGCGGGGTCGGTTGAGCAGTTCTTC.

The sample holds a few counts of this clonotype. V is TRBV2 and J is TRBJ2-5, with D possibly being TRBD1 (6 bases). Germline assignment: CDR1 SNHLY and CDR2 FYNNEI. Trimming removed 1 base at V and 4 bases at J, with 16 bases between. This CDR3 region has 16 residues. The DNA for the CDR3 is TGTGCCAGCAGTGAAGGAGGGACATCGAGGGGAGAGACCCAGTACTTC. Its translation: CASSEGGTSRGETQYF.

This clonotype came up a few times. The chain links TRBV12-3 or TRBV12-4 to TRBJ2-7, with D tentatively TRBD1 (5 bases). This CDR3 is 15 amino acids long. V lost 6 bases and J 2 bases, leaving 17 bases between the germline ends. This chain's CDR3 is CASSKTATATYEQYF. Written as DNA, the CDR3 is TGTGCCAGCAGCAAAACCGCGACAGCGACCTACGAGCAGTACTTC.

This clonotype was seen a handful of times. The chain carries TRBV3-1 and TRBJ2-1; no clear D gene. The CDR3 covers 12 residues. Deletions cut 4 bases from V and 9 bases from J, with 10 bases between. Germline V gene data show CDR1 as LGHDT and CDR2 as YNNKEL (reference sequence). This CDR3 reads CASSLRKGEQFF. CDR3 nucleotide sequence: TGTGCCAGCAGCCTGAGGAAGGGTGAGCAGTTCTTC.

This chain uses TRBV28 with TRBJ2-7; 11 bases line up with TRBD2. The germline V gene has CDR1 MDHEN and CDR2 SYDVKM. The CDR3 has 16 residues. V gave up 8 bases and J gave up 6 bases; unmatched junction bases: 15. DNA for the CDR3: TGTGCCAGCTCCTCTCGGGGGGGACTAGCGGATGCCGAGCAGTACTTC. It specifies CASSSRGGLADAEQYF.

CDR3 DNA sequence: TGCAGTGTCGCAGGGGGGAGGACCCTCTCCTACAATGAGCAGTTCTTC. As protein: CSVAGGRTLSYNEQFF. The rearrangement links TRBV20-1 to TRBJ2-1; D perhaps matches TRBD1 (7 bases). The CDR3 runs to 16 residues. V lost 7 bases to trimming and J lost 0 bases, with 19 bases between them. The germline V gene encodes CDR1 DFQATT and CDR2 SNEGSKA (reference sequence).

This clonotype was detected a few times. This chain joins TRBV24-1 and TRBJ2-7, with 7 bases matching TRBD1. Germline assignment: CDR1 KGHDR and CDR2 SFDVKD. With 2 bases clipped from V and 5 bases from J, the junction kept 2 bases outside the gene matches. The CDR3 runs 13 residues. The CDR3 spells CATSDYRGNEQYF. CDR3 in DNA: TGTGCCACCAGTGATTACAGGGGAAACGAGCAGTACTTC.

This sequence joins TRBV29-1 and TRBJ1-1, with 11 nucleotides matching TRBD1. Unmatched junction bases numbered 1, after V lost 3 bases and J lost 4 bases. The CDR3 spans 13 residues. CDR1 is SQVTM, CDR2 ANQGSEA, per germline. The CDR3 sequence is CSVDGTGGTEAFF. The CDR3 DNA reads as TGCAGCGTTGACGGGACAGGGGGCACTGAAGCTTTCTTT.

The rearrangement links TRBV28 to TRBJ2-7; possibly TRBD1 for D (6 bases). Germline CDR1 and CDR2: MDHEN and SYDVKM. V lost 5 bases and J 3 bases, leaving 23 bases between the germline ends. CDR3 size: 17 residues. In DNA form, the CDR3 reads TGTGCCAGCAGTGCCATAACCGGGACAAAAAAGATCTACGAGCAGTACTTC. The encoded protein is CASSAITGTKKIYEQYF.

The V and J genes are TRBV5-1 and TRBJ2-3, with D tentatively TRBD2 (7 bases). Germline V gene lookup returns CDR1 SGHRS and CDR2 YFSETQ. V lost 0 bases to trimming and J lost 6 bases, with 14 bases between them. The CDR3 has 15 amino acids. The CDR3 bases are TGCGCCAGCAGCTTGGGGCGGGGGCCCCAGGATACGCAGTATTTT. Its translation is CASSLGRGPQDTQYF.

This clonotype was picked up many times. Written as DNA, the CDR3 is TGTGCCAGCAGCTTAGGCAGGTACACTGAAGCTTTCTTT. It specifies CASSLGRYTEAFF. The chain couples TRBV7-9 to TRBJ1-1; D is unclear. V lost 1 base and J lost 3, with 6 bases in between. CDR1 is SEHNR, CDR2 FQNEAQ, per germline (reference sequence). The CDR3 extends over 13 amino acids.

V usage is TRBV27 and J usage is TRBJ2-1, with D perhaps matching TRBD1 (6 bases). Germline assignment: CDR1 MNHEY and CDR2 SMNVEV (reference sequence). There are 14 residues in the CDR3. Trimming took 4 bases from V and 5 from J, leaving 12 bases between them. For the CDR3, the DNA is TGTGCCAGCAGTTCCCCGGACAGTCACAATGAGCAGTTCTTC. It encodes CASSSPDSHNEQFF.

This chain connects TRBV7-9 to TRBJ1-2; D is perhaps TRBD1 (5 bases). V lost 10 bases, J lost 7 bases, and 16 bases lay in between. This CDR3 has 12 amino acids. The V gene's germline CDR1 is SEHNR and CDR2 FQNEAQ (reference sequence). CDR3 region: CATEEGNIGYTF. The CDR3 nucleotides read TGTGCCACCGAGGAGGGGAATATTGGCTACACCTTC.

This clonotype has ten or more counts. This sequence joins TRBV20-1 and TRBJ2-5, with D possibly TRBD1 on 6 matching bases. This CDR3 region has 12 residues. Deletions cut 3 bases from V and 3 bases from J, with 8 bases between. Germline assignment: CDR1 DFQATT and CDR2 SNEGSKA (reference sequence). The CDR3 reads CSASSGEETQYF. CDR3 coding DNA: TGCAGTGCTAGTTCAGGGGAAGAGACCCAGTACTTC.

The chain is built from TRBV5-4 and TRBJ2-3; 8 positions agree with TRBD2. The CDR3 sequence is 13 residues long. The germline CDR1 and CDR2 sequences are SGHNT and YYREEE (reference sequence). With 4 bases clipped from V and 5 bases from J, the junction kept 3 bases outside the gene matches. The CDR3 bases are TGTGCCAGCAGCGAGCGGGGGTTAGATACGCAGTATTTT. This gives the protein CASSERGLDTQYF.